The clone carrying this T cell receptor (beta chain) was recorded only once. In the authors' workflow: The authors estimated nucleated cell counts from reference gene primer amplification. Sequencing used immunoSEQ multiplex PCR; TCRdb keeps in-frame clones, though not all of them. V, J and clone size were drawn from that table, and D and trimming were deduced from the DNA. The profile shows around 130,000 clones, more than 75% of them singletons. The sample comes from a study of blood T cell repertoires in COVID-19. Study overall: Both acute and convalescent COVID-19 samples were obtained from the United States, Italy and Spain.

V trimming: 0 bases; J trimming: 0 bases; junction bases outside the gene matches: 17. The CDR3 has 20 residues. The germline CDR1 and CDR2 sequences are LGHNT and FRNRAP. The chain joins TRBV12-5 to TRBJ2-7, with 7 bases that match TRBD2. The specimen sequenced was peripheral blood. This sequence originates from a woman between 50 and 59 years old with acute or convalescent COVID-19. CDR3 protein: CASGLVLPPVAGVVSYEQYF. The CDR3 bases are TGTGCTAGTGGTTTGGTACTCCCCCCAGTCGCGGGAGTCGTCTCCTACGAGCAGTACTTC.